This T cell receptor beta chain was captured by sequencing in a study of T cells in Graves' hyperthyroidism and ophthalmopathy. Turning to the study itself: At initial diagnosis, before any treatment had begun, peripheral blood was obtained. Whole-study results and caveats: The model's output predicted ophthalmopathy at a median of around 6.9 months prior to onset. Appearing also in blood were most of the thyroid clonotypes expanded above 0.001.

This clonotype has at least ten counts. Its antigen is still unknown. The TCR beta CDR3 regions underwent amplification using RNA transcripts as the source. HTBI primers were the set used in a first-round RT-PCR of the TCR CDR3. Via MiXCR, TCRdb re-called the multiplex PCR reads, giving one row per CDR3 protein. The data contain hundreds of thousands of distinct CDR3 sequences, roughly 15% of them seen just once; the ten biggest clones take up approximately 30%. Any patient presenting with uncontrolled infection, other autoimmune disease, pregnancy or lactation was left out. The J segment lost 8 bases and the V segment lost 5 bases, leaving 8 bases of the junction unmatched. CDR1 MDHEN and CDR2 SYDVKM come from the germline V gene. There are 13 residues in the CDR3.

Sequencing was performed on blood. This chain uses TRBV28 with TRBJ1-2; TRBD1 matches 7 bases. The clonotype originates from a woman aged 18-29 years with Graves' ophthalmopathy. The CDR3 spells CASSRGQVGGYTF. CDR3 DNA sequence: TGTGCCAGCAGTCGTGGACAGGTGGGGGGCTACACCTTC.